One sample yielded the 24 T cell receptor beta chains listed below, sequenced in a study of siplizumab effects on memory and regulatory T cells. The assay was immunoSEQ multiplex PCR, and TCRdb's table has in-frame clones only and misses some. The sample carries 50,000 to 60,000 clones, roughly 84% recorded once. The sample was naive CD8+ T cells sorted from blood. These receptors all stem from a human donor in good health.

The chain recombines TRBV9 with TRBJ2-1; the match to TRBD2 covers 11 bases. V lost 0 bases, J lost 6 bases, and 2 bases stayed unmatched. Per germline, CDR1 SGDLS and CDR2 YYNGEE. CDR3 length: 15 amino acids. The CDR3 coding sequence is TGTGCCAGCAGCGTAGAGGGACTAGCGGTCAATGAGCAGTTCTTC. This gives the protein CASSVEGLAVNEQFF.

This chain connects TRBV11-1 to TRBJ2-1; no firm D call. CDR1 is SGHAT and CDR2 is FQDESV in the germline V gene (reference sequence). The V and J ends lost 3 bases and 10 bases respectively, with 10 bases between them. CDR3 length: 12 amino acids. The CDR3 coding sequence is TGTGCCAGCAGCTTTACCCGAGACGAGCAGTTCTTC. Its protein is CASSFTRDEQFF.

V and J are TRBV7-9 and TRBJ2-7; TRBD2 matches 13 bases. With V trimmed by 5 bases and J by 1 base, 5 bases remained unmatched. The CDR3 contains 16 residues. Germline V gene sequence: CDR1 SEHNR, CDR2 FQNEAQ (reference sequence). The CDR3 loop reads CASSPRLAGGSYEQYF. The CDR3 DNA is TGTGCCAGCAGCCCGAGACTAGCGGGAGGATCCTACGAGCAGTACTTC.

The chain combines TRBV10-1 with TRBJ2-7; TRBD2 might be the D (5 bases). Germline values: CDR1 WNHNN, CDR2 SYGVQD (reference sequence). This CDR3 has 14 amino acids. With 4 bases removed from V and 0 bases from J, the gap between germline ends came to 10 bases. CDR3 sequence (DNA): TGCGCCAGCAGTGCGGCAACTAGCTCCTACGAGCAGTACTTC. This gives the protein CASSAATSSYEQYF.

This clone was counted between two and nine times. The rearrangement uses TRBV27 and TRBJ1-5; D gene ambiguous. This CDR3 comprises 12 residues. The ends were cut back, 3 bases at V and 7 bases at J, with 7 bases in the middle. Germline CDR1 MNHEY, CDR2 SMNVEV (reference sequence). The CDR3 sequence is CASSFPGQPQHF. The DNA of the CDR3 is TGTGCCAGCAGTTTCCCCGGGCAGCCCCAGCATTTT.

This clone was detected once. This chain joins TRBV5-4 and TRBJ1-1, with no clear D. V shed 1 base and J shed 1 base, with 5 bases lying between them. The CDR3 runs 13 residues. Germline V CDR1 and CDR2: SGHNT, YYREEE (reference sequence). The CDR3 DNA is TGTGCCAGCAGCTTGTGGGGGAACACTGAAGCTTTCTTT. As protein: CASSLWGNTEAFF.

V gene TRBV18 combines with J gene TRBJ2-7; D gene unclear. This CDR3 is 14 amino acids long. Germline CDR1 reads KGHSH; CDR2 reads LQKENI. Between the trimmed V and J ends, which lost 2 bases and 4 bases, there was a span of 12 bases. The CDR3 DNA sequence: TGTGCCAGCTCACCAATCGGAGCCCATTACGAGCAGTACTTC. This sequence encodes CASSPIGAHYEQYF.

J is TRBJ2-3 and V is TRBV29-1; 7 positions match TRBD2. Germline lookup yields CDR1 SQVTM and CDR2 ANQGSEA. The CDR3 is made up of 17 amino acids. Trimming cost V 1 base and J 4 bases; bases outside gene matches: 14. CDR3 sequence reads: CSVEALDAGDEADTQYF. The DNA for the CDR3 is TGCAGCGTTGAAGCTTTAGATGCGGGAGATGAGGCAGATACGCAGTATTTT.

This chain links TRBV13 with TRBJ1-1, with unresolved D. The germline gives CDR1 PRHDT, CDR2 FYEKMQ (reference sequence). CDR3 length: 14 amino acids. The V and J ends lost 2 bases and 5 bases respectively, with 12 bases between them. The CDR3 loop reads CASSLLGGLTEAFF. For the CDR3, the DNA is TGTGCCAGCAGCTTACTGGGAGGGTTGACTGAAGCTTTCTTT.

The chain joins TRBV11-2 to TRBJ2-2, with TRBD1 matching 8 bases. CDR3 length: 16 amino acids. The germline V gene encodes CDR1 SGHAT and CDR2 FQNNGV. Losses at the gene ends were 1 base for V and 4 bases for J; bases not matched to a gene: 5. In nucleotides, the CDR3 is TGTGCCAGCAGCTTAGGTCAGGGGGCGGCCACCGGGGAGCTGTTTTTT. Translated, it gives CASSLGQGAATGELFF.

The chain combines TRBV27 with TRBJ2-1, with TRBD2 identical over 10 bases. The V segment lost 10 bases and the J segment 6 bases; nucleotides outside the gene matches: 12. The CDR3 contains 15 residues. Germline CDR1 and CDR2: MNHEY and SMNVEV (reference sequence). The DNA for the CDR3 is TGTGCCACCCTAGAGCGGGAGGGGGATCCCAATGAGCAGTTCTTC. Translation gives CATLEREGDPNEQFF.

Here the CDR3 DNA reads TGTGCCAGCACCTTAGACAGCACTCACACAGATACGCAGTATTTT. Translating gives CASTLDSTHTDTQYF. This rearrangement joins TRBV9 to TRBJ2-3; weak D call: TRBD1 (5 bases). The V gene's germline CDR1 is SGDLS and CDR2 YYNGEE. The CDR3 has 15 amino acids. V lost 6 bases and J 2 bases, leaving 16 bases between the germline ends.

The CDR3, as DNA: TGTGCCAGTAGTGATTTCTGGACAGGGAACACCGGGGAGCTGTTTTTT. It yields the protein CASSDFWTGNTGELFF. V usage is TRBV19 and J usage is TRBJ2-2, with 7 bases aligning to TRBD1. V lost 5 bases, J lost 1 base, and 7 bases stayed unmatched. The CDR3 covers 16 residues. CDR1 and CDR2 (germline): LNHDA, SQIVND (reference sequence).

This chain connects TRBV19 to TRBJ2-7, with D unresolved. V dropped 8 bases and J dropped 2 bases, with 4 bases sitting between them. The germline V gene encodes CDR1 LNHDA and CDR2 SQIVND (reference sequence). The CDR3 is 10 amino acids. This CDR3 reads CASGTYEQYF. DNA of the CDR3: TGTGCCAGTGGGACCTACGAGCAGTACTTC.

Here the CDR3 DNA reads TGTGCCAGCAGCCCCGACGGGACAGGGTACTACGAGCAGTACTTC. Residues: CASSPDGTGYYEQYF. J is TRBJ2-7 and V is TRBV5-4; 9 positions agree with TRBD1. V shed 4 bases, J shed 3 bases, and the junction held 8 bases outside the gene matches. In germline, CDR1 is SGHNT, CDR2 YYREEE (reference sequence). This CDR3 contains 15 residues.

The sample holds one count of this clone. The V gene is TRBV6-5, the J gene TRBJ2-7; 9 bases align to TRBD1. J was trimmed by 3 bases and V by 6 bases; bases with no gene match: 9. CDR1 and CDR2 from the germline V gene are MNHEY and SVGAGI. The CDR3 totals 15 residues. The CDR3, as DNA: TGTGCCAGCAGGTTGGGACAGGGACCTTTCTACGAGCAGTACTTC. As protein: CASRLGQGPFYEQYF.

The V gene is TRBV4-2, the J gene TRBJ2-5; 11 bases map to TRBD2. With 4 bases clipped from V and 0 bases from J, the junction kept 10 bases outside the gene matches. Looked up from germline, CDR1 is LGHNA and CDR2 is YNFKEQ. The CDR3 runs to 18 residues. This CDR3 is CASSLFKGLAANQETQYF. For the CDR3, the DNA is TGTGCCAGCAGCCTGTTTAAGGGACTAGCGGCAAACCAAGAGACCCAGTACTTC.

The CDR3 DNA sequence: TGTGCCAGTATAAGGGGATCTGGGGAAGCTTTCTTT. Protein product: CASIRGSGEAFF. V and J are TRBV19 and TRBJ1-1, with D possibly TRBD1 on 5 matching bases. The germline V and J ends were trimmed by 7 bases and 8 bases, with 14 bases remaining between them. The V gene's germline CDR1 is LNHDA and CDR2 SQIVND (reference sequence). This CDR3 has 12 amino acids.

The CDR3 loop reads CASSLSYSPYGYTF. CDR3 nucleotide sequence: TGTGCCAGCAGTTTATCGTACAGTCCTTATGGCTACACCTTC. The rearrangement links TRBV27 to TRBJ1-2, with D uncertain. Germline values: CDR1 MNHEY, CDR2 SMNVEV (reference sequence). V was shortened by 0 bases and J by 5 bases, with 10 bases between the two germline ends. This CDR3 contains 14 residues.

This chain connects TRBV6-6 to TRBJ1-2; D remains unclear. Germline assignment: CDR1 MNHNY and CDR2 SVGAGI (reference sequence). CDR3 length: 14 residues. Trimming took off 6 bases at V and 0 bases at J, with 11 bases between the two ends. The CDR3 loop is CASSADRANYGYTF. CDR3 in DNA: TGTGCCAGCAGCGCGGATAGAGCTAACTATGGCTACACCTTC.

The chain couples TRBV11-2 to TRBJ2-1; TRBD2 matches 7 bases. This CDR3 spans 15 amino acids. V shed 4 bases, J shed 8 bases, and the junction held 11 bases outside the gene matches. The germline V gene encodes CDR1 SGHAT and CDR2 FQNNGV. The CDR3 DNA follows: TGTGCCAGCAGCTCCCGGGACTACGAGATGGATGAGCAGTTCTTC. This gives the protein CASSSRDYEMDEQFF.

The CDR3 loop reads CASSDFGTGVEKLFF. Here the CDR3 DNA reads TGTGCCAGCAGTGACTTTGGGACAGGGGTTGAAAAACTGTTTTTT. The J gene is TRBJ1-4, the V gene TRBV2, with TRBD1 matching over 10 bases. V trimming: 3 bases; J trimming: 7 bases; junction bases outside the gene matches: 5. The CDR3 totals 15 residues. CDR1 and CDR2 from the germline V gene are SNHLY and FYNNEI.

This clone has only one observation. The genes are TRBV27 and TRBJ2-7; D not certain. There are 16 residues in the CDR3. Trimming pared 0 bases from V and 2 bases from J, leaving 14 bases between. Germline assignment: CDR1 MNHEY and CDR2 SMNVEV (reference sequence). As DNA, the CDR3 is TGTGCCAGCAGTTTATCGCACCGGCAGCAACCCTACGAGCAGTACTTC. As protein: CASSLSHRQQPYEQYF.

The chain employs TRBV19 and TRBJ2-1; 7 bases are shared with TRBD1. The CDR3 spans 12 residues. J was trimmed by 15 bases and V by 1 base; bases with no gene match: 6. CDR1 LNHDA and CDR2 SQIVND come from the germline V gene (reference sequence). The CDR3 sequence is CASSIGQTGLFF. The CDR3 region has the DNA TGTGCCAGTAGTATAGGACAGACAGGGCTGTTCTTC. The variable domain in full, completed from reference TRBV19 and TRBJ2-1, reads DGGITQSPKYLFRKEGQNVTLSCEQNLNHDAMYWYRQDPGQGLRLIYYSQIVNDFQKGDIAEGYSVSREKKESFPLTVTSAQKNPTAFYLCASSIGQTGLFFGPGTRLTVL.